Listed below are T cell receptor beta chains from one sample, sequenced in a study of T cells in Graves' hyperthyroidism and ophthalmopathy. TCRdb redid the calling of the multiplex PCR reads with MiXCR, one entry per CDR3 protein. The top ten hold roughly 7.9% of the sample, which has roughly 290,000 distinct CDR3 sequences, around 13% seen once. The sequencing input was blood. Receptors were obtained from a woman in her 40s with Graves' hyperthyroidism. The CDR3 runs from the conserved cysteine through the conserved F or W. Each record gives: J gene, clone size, D gene, V gene, CDR3 protein, CDR3 DNA. D genes are given only for firm matches. A clone size is listed for some rows: how often the clone was seen (once, few, many), or a class if it is expanded.

TRBJ2-7 many . TRBV7-9 CASSLGRDGEQYF TGTGCCAGCAGCCTCGGGAGAGACGGCGAGCAGTACTTC
TRBJ2-1 many TRBD2 TRBV28 CASNRLAGIDEQFF TGTGCCAGCAACCGTCTAGCGGGTATCGATGAGCAGTTCTTC
TRBJ2-7 many . TRBV3-1 CASSPTPYEQYF TGTGCCAGCAGCCCTACCCCCTACGAGCAGTACTTC
TRBJ1-5 many . TRBV30 CAWSVLGQPQHF TGTGCCTGGAGTGTACTCGGGCAGCCCCAGCATTTT
TRBJ1-2 few . TRBV19 CASSEGPTYGYTF TGTGCCAGTAGTGAGGGGCCCACCTATGGCTACACCTTC
TRBJ2-6 few . TRBV20-1 CSASEGNGANVLTF TGCAGTGCTAGTGAGGGGAACGGGGCCAACGTCCTGACTTTC
TRBJ2-1 many . TRBV6-1 CASSHLTGLNEQFF TGTGCCAGCAGCCACCTGACAGGCCTCAATGAGCAGTTCTTC
TRBJ1-5 . . TRBV3-1 CASNRGGGQPQHF TGTGCCAGCAACCGAGGAGGTGGACAGCCCCAGCATTTT
TRBJ2-5 many . TRBV6-1 CASSPGTAQETQYF TGTGCCAGCAGCCCCGGGACGGCGCAAGAGACCCAGTACTTC
TRBJ2-7 many TRBD2 TRBV12-3/TRBV12-4 CASSLNGLGGEQYF TGTGCCAGCAGTTTAAATGGACTAGGCGGCGAGCAGTACTTC
TRBJ1-2 few TRBD1 TRBV29-1 CSVPGQGNYGYTF TGCAGCGTCCCGGGACAGGGGAACTATGGCTACACCTTC
TRBJ2-3 many . TRBV28 CASSKGRDTQYF TGTGCCAGCAGCAAAGGACGAGATACGCAGTATTTT
TRBJ1-2 many . TRBV6-6 CASSYVTGGRDYGYTF TGTGCCAGCAGTTACGTGACAGGCGGACGGGATTATGGCTACACCTTC
TRBJ2-3 many . TRBV6-1 CASGEDWGDTQYF TGTGCCAGCGGGGAAGACTGGGGGGATACGCAGTATTTT
TRBJ2-7 many TRBD1 TRBV7-9 CASSGRDRGLEQYF TGTGCCAGCAGCGGCAGGGACAGGGGGCTCGAGCAGTACTTC
TRBJ1-3 many . TRBV5-5 CASSHAARQSGNTIYF TGTGCCAGCAGCCACGCCGCTAGACAATCCGGAAACACCATATATTTT
TRBJ2-1 many TRBD2 TRBV7-9 CASSLGLAGPSSYNEQFF TGTGCCAGCAGCTTGGGACTAGCGGGACCCAGCTCCTACAATGAGCAGTTCTTC
TRBJ1-2 many . TRBV20-1 CSVSKEGYGYTF TGCAGTGTTTCGAAGGAGGGCTATGGCTACACCTTC
TRBJ1-2 . . TRBV19 CASSIMAGGYTF TGTGCCAGTAGTATAATGGCGGGCGGCTACACCTTC
TRBJ1-4 many . TRBV11-2 CASSSAAGLNEKLFF TGTGCCAGCAGCTCCGCGGCAGGACTTAATGAAAAACTGTTTTTT
TRBJ2-5 . TRBD1 TRBV19 CASSNNRGSETQYF TGTGCCAGTAGTAACAACAGGGGGAGCGAGACCCAGTACTTC
TRBJ2-1 . TRBD2 TRBV11-2 CASSLDGGGYNERFF TGTGCCAGCAGCTTAGACGGGGGGGGGTACAATGAGCGGTTCTTC
TRBJ2-1 many TRBD2 TRBV28 CASSLGVGLAGINEQFF TGTGCCAGCAGTTTAGGGGTGGGACTAGCGGGAATCAATGAGCAGTTCTTC
TRBJ2-2 many . TRBV2 CASSVSGGRNGELFF TGTGCCAGCAGTGTATCTGGAGGGCGAAACGGGGAGCTGTTTTTT
TRBJ1-1 once . TRBV18 CASSPQGSRDTEAFF TGTGCCAGCTCACCACAGGGGTCCCGGGACACTGAAGCTTTCTTT
TRBJ2-3 many TRBD2 TRBV28 CASSSYSGSSADTQYF TGTGCCAGCAGTTCGTATAGCGGGAGTTCCGCAGATACGCAGTATTTT
TRBJ1-1 many . TRBV28 CASSFPTGRRVDTEAFF TGTGCCAGCAGTTTCCCCACAGGGAGACGGGTCGACACTGAAGCTTTCTTT
TRBJ1-2 many . TRBV7-2 CASSILWGYTF TGTGCCAGCAGCATTCTCTGGGGCTACACCTTC
TRBJ2-7 many . TRBV7-2 CASSLRGGAGATYEQYF TGTGCCAGCAGCTTAAGGGGAGGGGCGGGGGCGACTTACGAGCAGTACTTC
TRBJ1-1 . . TRBV4-1 CASSHEDRNTEAFF TGCGCCAGCAGCCATGAGGACAGGAACACTGAAGCTTTCTTT
TRBJ1-1 . . TRBV30 CAWRRVVNTEAFF TGTGCCTGGCGACGGGTGGTGAACACTGAAGCTTTCTTT
TRBJ2-5 many . TRBV29-1 CSVRRETQYF TGCAGCGTTAGACGAGAGACCCAGTACTTC
TRBJ2-6 few . TRBV19 CASIGGDTLSGANVLTF TGTGCCAGTATAGGGGGGGACACCCTCTCTGGGGCCAACGTCCTGACTTTC
TRBJ2-5 few TRBD1 TRBV27 CASSLPQGAEWETQYF TGTGCCAGCAGTTTACCACAGGGGGCTGAGTGGGAGACCCAGTACTTC
TRBJ2-1 many . TRBV7-8 CASSSRGKQSYNEQFF TGTGCCAGCAGCTCCCGAGGAAAACAATCCTACAATGAGCAGTTCTTC
TRBJ2-7 few . TRBV5-4 CASSFGPQETYEQYF TGTGCCAGCAGCTTCGGACCCCAGGAGACCTACGAGCAGTACTTC
TRBJ1-2 many TRBD1 TRBV13 CASSPGQGDVYGYTF TGTGCCAGCAGTCCGGGACAGGGGGACGTCTATGGCTACACCTTC
TRBJ2-1 . TRBD2 TRBV6-1 CASELAGGYEQFF TGTGCCAGCGAACTAGCGGGAGGGTATGAGCAGTTCTTC
TRBJ1-6 . . TRBV5-4 CASRAKGFPYDSPLHF TGTGCCAGCAGGGCAAAGGGGTTCCCTTATGATTCACCCCTCCACTTT
TRBJ2-7 many . TRBV24-1 CATSEGGPTYEQYF TGTGCCACCAGTGAGGGGGGACCGACTTACGAGCAGTACTTC
TRBJ2-7 few . TRBV19 CASSIGLLYEQYF TGTGCCAGTAGTATCGGACTCCTCTACGAGCAGTACTTC
TRBJ1-3 many TRBD1 TRBV28 CASRTSDRSGNTIYF TGTGCCAGCAGGACCTCGGACAGGTCGGGGAACACCATATATTTT
TRBJ2-1 . TRBD2 TRBV20-1 CSARGLAGGNNEQFF TGCAGTGCTAGAGGACTAGCGGGAGGGAACAATGAGCAGTTCTTC
TRBJ1-1 many . TRBV12-3/TRBV12-4 CASSFGGDGAFF TGTGCCAGCAGTTTTGGCGGGGATGGAGCTTTCTTT
TRBJ1-5 many TRBD1 TRBV7-9 CASSFNRGPQHF TGTGCCAGCAGCTTTAACAGGGGTCCCCAGCATTTT
TRBJ2-1 many . TRBV20-1 CSARDMTSYNEQFF TGCAGTGCCCGAGATATGACCTCCTACAATGAGCAGTTCTTC
TRBJ2-3 many . TRBV20-1 CSASTDTQYF TGCAGTGCCAGCACAGATACGCAGTATTTT
TRBJ1-5 many TRBD1 TRBV6-1 CASSTGVSYSNQPQHF TGTGCCAGCAGTACAGGGGTTAGTTATAGCAATCAGCCCCAGCATTTT
TRBJ1-1 many . TRBV29-1 CSVEDRRPEAFF TGCAGCGTTGAAGATAGGAGACCTGAAGCTTTCTTT
TRBJ2-4 few . TRBV6-1 CASSDQAAIAKNIQYF TGTGCCAGCAGTGATCAGGCGGCCATAGCCAAAAACATTCAGTACTTC